The rows below give T cell receptor beta chains drawn from one sample of a study of CD8+ T cells in alopecia areata. Some clones are missing from TCRdb's copy, which holds only in-frame ones; the method was immunoSEQ multiplex PCR. The sample includes about 130,000 clones, approximately 49% seen only once; the top ten take around 20%. The sequences come from CD8+ T cells sorted from blood, collected at week 0. The receptors originated from a human donor with alopecia areata. The conserved cysteine and the conserved F or W are not part of the CDR3 here.

v_call: TRBV27
j_call: TRBJ2-3
cdr3_aa: ASSFGGHPPTDTQY

v_call: TRBV11-2
j_call: TRBJ2-1
cdr3_aa: ASSLEGSYNEQF

v_call: TRBV6-5
j_call: TRBJ1-2
cdr3_aa: ASKGTGREYGYT

v_call: TRBV7-9
j_call: TRBJ2-7
cdr3_aa: ASSSPGHFEQY

v_call: TRBV19
j_call: TRBJ2-4
cdr3_aa: ASSAGQRTHNIQY

v_call: TRBV7-9
j_call: TRBJ2-1
cdr3_aa: ASSLGTVNEQF

v_call: TRBV29-1
j_call: TRBJ1-1
cdr3_aa: SVTSKTNTEAF

v_call: TRBV7-9
j_call: TRBJ2-7
cdr3_aa: ASSPPTGKGSREQY

v_call: TRBV2
j_call: TRBJ2-3
cdr3_aa: ASTPSLGTDTQY

v_call: TRBV10-2
j_call: TRBJ2-7
cdr3_aa: ASREAGPEQY

v_call: TRBV9
j_call: TRBJ1-6
cdr3_aa: ASSVGYSGNSPLH

v_call: TRBV7-9
j_call: TRBJ2-5
cdr3_aa: ASSLAGSKETQY

v_call: TRBV4-3
j_call: TRBJ2-5
cdr3_aa: ASSQGVAGGETQY

v_call: TRBV7-8
j_call: TRBJ1-1
cdr3_aa: ASSLAVRDRGNTEAF

v_call: TRBV6-1
j_call: TRBJ2-2
cdr3_aa: ASSELFGMGTGELF

v_call: TRBV29-1
j_call: TRBJ2-5
cdr3_aa: SVEDIRLQETQY

v_call: TRBV7-9
j_call: TRBJ1-5
cdr3_aa: ASSPDSQPQH

v_call: TRBV7-9
j_call: TRBJ2-7
cdr3_aa: ASSPGQGWSEQY

v_call: TRBV6-1
j_call: TRBJ2-3
cdr3_aa: ASRTGETDTQY

v_call: TRBV10-3
j_call: TRBJ2-1
cdr3_aa: AISEKGATIDEQF

v_call: TRBV5-1
j_call: TRBJ2-5
cdr3_aa: ASAGLAEYEETQY

v_call: TRBV2
j_call: TRBJ2-3
cdr3_aa: ASSFVAASTDTQY

v_call: TRBV11-2
j_call: TRBJ1-2
cdr3_aa: ASSSTALIS

v_call: TRBV11-2
j_call: TRBJ2-5
cdr3_aa: ASSSYGGEKETQY

v_call: TRBV6-1
j_call: TRBJ1-6
cdr3_aa: ASSSGQEGNSPLH

v_call: TRBV20-1
j_call: TRBJ2-1
cdr3_aa: SGSRRDEQF

v_call: TRBV29-1
j_call: TRBJ2-5
cdr3_aa: SVDFGTNQETQY

v_call: TRBV13
j_call: TRBJ2-1
cdr3_aa: ASSLEQGPYNEQF

v_call: TRBV29-1
j_call: TRBJ1-1
cdr3_aa: SGWWDWNTEAF

v_call: TRBV7-9
j_call: TRBJ1-5
cdr3_aa: ASSPGDQPQH

v_call: TRBV9
j_call: TRBJ2-7
cdr3_aa: ASSVEWNSPTY

v_call: TRBV6-1
j_call: TRBJ2-7
cdr3_aa: ASSDLTAGGEQY

v_call: TRBV9
j_call: TRBJ2-1
cdr3_aa: ASSVTTGYEQF